A selection of T cell receptor beta chains follows, all from one sample in a study of shared clonotypes between healthy human individuals. Using immunoSEQ multiplex PCR, the repertoire was profiled, and TCRdb retains in-frame clones only, with some absent. Here the sample spans about 2.4 million clones, 93% being singletons. The sample comprised naive CD4+ T cells from PBMCs. The source is a man younger than 30 in good health. Some clones in this sample may be carry-over from other donors' samples. Both conserved end residues are part of each CDR3. A D gene is named only where the DNA matches it firmly. Size is omitted from some rows. Given values are once, few, many or a class for expanded clones.

V: TRBV6-5; D: TRBD1; size: .; J: TRBJ2-2; DNA: TGTGCCAGCGCCCGGACAGGGAACGGGGAGCTGTTTTTT; CDR3: CASARTGNGELFF
V: TRBV25-1; D: .; size: few; J: TRBJ1-1; DNA: TGTGCCAGCAGTGGTCACCTCGGGGTCTACACTGAAGCTTTCTTT; CDR3: CASSGHLGVYTEAFF
V: TRBV28; D: TRBD1; size: once; J: TRBJ2-2; DNA: TGTGCCAGCAGTTCGTACAGGGGTAGGAACACCGGGGAGCTGTTTTTT; CDR3: CASSSYRGRNTGELFF
V: TRBV4-3; D: .; size: .; J: TRBJ2-2; DNA: TGCGCCAGCAGCCAAGACCTAACCCTCACGGTTTCCGGGGAGCTGTTTTTT; CDR3: CASSQDLTLTVSGELFF
V: TRBV30; D: .; size: once; J: TRBJ2-5; DNA: TGTGCCTGGAGTGGTCGGGTACTTGTTGGGGAGACCCAGTACTTC; CDR3: CAWSGRVLVGETQYF
V: TRBV9; D: TRBD2; size: .; J: TRBJ2-7; DNA: TGTGCCAGCAGTGACCGGGACTACTCCTACGAGCAGTACTTC; CDR3: CASSDRDYSYEQYF
V: TRBV6-6; D: .; size: .; J: TRBJ1-5; DNA: TGTGCCAGTTCCGTCACGGCCAAGCCCCAGCATTTT; CDR3: CASSVTAKPQHF
V: TRBV11-2; D: TRBD1; size: .; J: TRBJ2-3; DNA: TGTGCCAGCAGCCGCTCCGACAGGGGGCAAGGCACGCAGTATTTT; CDR3: CASSRSDRGQGTQYF
V: TRBV28; D: TRBD1; size: .; J: TRBJ2-7; DNA: TGTGCCAGCATCCCCGGGACAGGGGTCCCCTACGAGCAGTACTTC; CDR3: CASIPGTGVPYEQYF
V: TRBV5-1; D: .; size: .; J: TRBJ2-2; DNA: TGCGCCAGCAGCGGCAGCCCAGGGGTCGGGGAGCTGTTTTTT; CDR3: CASSGSPGVGELFF
V: TRBV5-6; D: TRBD1; size: .; J: TRBJ2-7; DNA: TGTGCCAGCAGCCCCAGAGACAGGGGGCCCGGCGAGCAGTACTTC; CDR3: CASSPRDRGPGEQYF
V: TRBV9; D: TRBD1; size: .; J: TRBJ2-7; DNA: TGTGCCAGCAGCGTAGGGACAGGGGAAAAATTGAGAGACGAGCAGTACTTC; CDR3: CASSVGTGEKLRDEQYF
V: TRBV5-1; D: TRBD2; size: .; J: TRBJ2-5; DNA: TGCGCCAGCAGCGTAACTAGCGTCCAAGAGACCCAGTACTTC; CDR3: CASSVTSVQETQYF
V: TRBV4-3; D: .; size: .; J: TRBJ2-7; DNA: TGCGCCAGCAGCCAAGGTCTACAGGGCTACGAGCAGTACTTC; CDR3: CASSQGLQGYEQYF
V: TRBV28; D: .; size: .; J: TRBJ2-7; DNA: TGTGCCAGCAGTCCCCTAGCCGGGAGTACGAGGCAGTACTTC; CDR3: CASSPLAGSTRQYF
V: TRBV19; D: .; size: few; J: TRBJ1-5; DNA: TGTGCCAGTAGTATTAAGGCCGGGGGCAATCAGCCCCAGCATTTT; CDR3: CASSIKAGGNQPQHF
V: TRBV30; D: .; size: .; J: TRBJ2-3; DNA: TGTGCCTGGCCTATAGGGGATACGCAGTATTTT; CDR3: CAWPIGDTQYF
V: TRBV5-1; D: TRBD1; size: .; J: TRBJ1-2; DNA: TGCGCCAGCAGCTTCATAACGGGACAGAGTAACTATGGCTACACCTTC; CDR3: CASSFITGQSNYGYTF
V: TRBV2; D: .; size: .; J: TRBJ1-6; DNA: TGTGCCAGCAGTGACCGGGACAACCCTGGGGTGAATAATTCACCCCTCCACTTT; CDR3: CASSDRDNPGVNNSPLHF
V: TRBV28; D: TRBD1; size: .; J: TRBJ1-2; DNA: TGTGCCAGCAGTTTATGGGAGGGGGCGCGAGGCTACACCTTC; CDR3: CASSLWEGARGYTF
V: TRBV28; D: .; size: .; J: TRBJ2-5; DNA: TGTGCCAGCAGTTTAGCACCCCAAGAGACCCAGTACTTC; CDR3: CASSLAPQETQYF
V: TRBV18; D: .; size: .; J: TRBJ1-1; DNA: TGTGCCAGCTCATTTGGGCTACGCACTGAAGCTTTCTTT; CDR3: CASSFGLRTEAFF
V: TRBV5-1; D: .; size: .; J: TRBJ2-6; DNA: TGCGCCAGCAGCTTGGCCGGAAGGAAATTCGTCTCTGGGGCCAACGTCCTGACTTTC; CDR3: CASSLAGRKFVSGANVLTF
V: TRBV5-1; D: TRBD1; size: .; J: TRBJ2-7; DNA: TGCGCCAGCAGCCGCACCGGGACAGTGCTTCCTTACGAGCAGTACTTC; CDR3: CASSRTGTVLPYEQYF
V: TRBV7-9; D: TRBD1; size: .; J: TRBJ1-4; DNA: TGTGCCAGCAGCCCCGGCCCCCCCGGGACAGGGGGTCGAGAAAAACTGTTTTTT; CDR3: CASSPGPPGTGGREKLFF
V: TRBV6-5; D: TRBD1; size: .; J: TRBJ1-2; DNA: TGTGCCAGCAGTAATGCACGGACAGGGAATGGCTACACCTTC; CDR3: CASSNARTGNGYTF
V: TRBV30; D: TRBD1; size: .; J: TRBJ2-7; DNA: TGTGCCTGGAGTCCGGGACAGGGCTACGAGCAGTACTTC; CDR3: CAWSPGQGYEQYF
V: TRBV5-1; D: TRBD2; size: .; J: TRBJ2-7; DNA: TGCGCCAGCAGCCCGAGCCTGTTGAGTGCGGGAGGGTACGAGCAGTACTTC; CDR3: CASSPSLLSAGGYEQYF
V: TRBV5-1; D: .; size: .; J: TRBJ2-1; DNA: TGCGCCAGCAGATCGTGGGAGTTAGCCTACAATGAGCAGTTCTTC; CDR3: CASRSWELAYNEQFF
V: TRBV2; D: TRBD1; size: .; J: TRBJ1-1; DNA: TGTGCCAGCAGTGAAAGGGTTGAGGGGGCCACTGAAGCTTTCTTT; CDR3: CASSERVEGATEAFF
V: TRBV28; D: TRBD1; size: .; J: TRBJ1-1; DNA: TGTGCCAGCAGTTTGCCGGGACAGCGAATAGGAGAAGCTTTCTTT; CDR3: CASSLPGQRIGEAFF
V: TRBV7-3; D: TRBD2; size: .; J: TRBJ2-3; DNA: TGTGCCAGCAGCTTGGGGGGTCTAGCGGGAGGACGCACAGATACGCAGTATTTT; CDR3: CASSLGGLAGGRTDTQYF
V: TRBV30; D: TRBD1; size: .; J: TRBJ1-2; DNA: TGTGCCTCCCGACAGGGGGCAGTCTATGGCTACACCTTC; CDR3: CASRQGAVYGYTF
V: TRBV5-1; D: TRBD2; size: .; J: TRBJ2-1; DNA: TGCGCCAGCAGCGCGGGACTAGCGGCTTACAATGAGCAGTTCTTC; CDR3: CASSAGLAAYNEQFF
V: TRBV7-9; D: .; size: .; J: TRBJ2-1; DNA: TGTGCCAGCAGCTTAGGACAAGCCTACAATGAGCAGTTCTTC; CDR3: CASSLGQAYNEQFF
V: TRBV5-4; D: .; size: .; J: TRBJ1-2; DNA: TGTGCCAGCAGCTTGTGGCAGGTCGGTCATGGCTACACCTTC; CDR3: CASSLWQVGHGYTF
V: TRBV6-5; D: .; size: .; J: TRBJ2-5; DNA: TGTGCCAGCAGTTTAATTGAAGGGAGAGAGACCCAGTACTTC; CDR3: CASSLIEGRETQYF
V: TRBV7-3; D: .; size: .; J: TRBJ2-3; DNA: TGTGCCAGCAGCTTAGGAGTAAGCCCGTACCCTAGCACAGATACGCAGTATTTT; CDR3: CASSLGVSPYPSTDTQYF
V: TRBV5-1; D: .; size: .; J: TRBJ2-7; DNA: TGCGCCAGCAGCTCGAACAGGTTCGGCCGCGAGGGTCAGTACTTC; CDR3: CASSSNRFGREGQYF
V: TRBV7-8; D: TRBD2; size: .; J: TRBJ2-2; DNA: TGTGCCAGCAGCCCAATCGTAGCGGGCGGGGAGCTGTTTTTT; CDR3: CASSPIVAGGELFF
V: TRBV5-1; D: TRBD2; size: .; J: TRBJ2-2; DNA: TGCGCCAGCAGCTTACTAGCGGGAGGGACCGGGGAGCTGTTTTTT; CDR3: CASSLLAGGTGELFF
V: TRBV6-6; D: TRBD1; size: .; J: TRBJ2-5; DNA: TGTGCCAGCAGTTCGTCCGGGACAGCAGAGACCCAGTACTTC; CDR3: CASSSSGTAETQYF
V: TRBV6-5; D: TRBD2; size: .; J: TRBJ2-5; DNA: TGTGCCAGCAGTTACCGCCCGGGGGGTGGACAGACCCAGTACTTC; CDR3: CASSYRPGGGQTQYF
V: TRBV11-1; D: .; size: .; J: TRBJ2-3; DNA: TGTGCCAGCAGCTTACGAGGAGCGCTCATCACAGATACGCAGTATTTT; CDR3: CASSLRGALITDTQYF
V: TRBV9; D: TRBD2; size: .; J: TRBJ2-1; DNA: TGTGCCAGCAGCGTGGCGGGAGTAGTCAATGAGCAGTTCTTC; CDR3: CASSVAGVVNEQFF
V: TRBV19; D: TRBD1; size: .; J: TRBJ1-4; DNA: TGTGCCAGTCTAAGACAGGGCGGATCGAATGAAAAACTGTTTTTT; CDR3: CASLRQGGSNEKLFF
V: TRBV2; D: TRBD2; size: .; J: TRBJ2-3; DNA: TGTGCCAGCACCCCATGGGCTAGCGGGAGTTTGGGTACGCAGTATTTT; CDR3: CASTPWASGSLGTQYF
V: TRBV30; D: TRBD2; size: .; J: TRBJ2-1; DNA: TGTGCCTGGAGTGTAGGACTAGCGGGGCTCAATGAGCAGTTCTTC; CDR3: CAWSVGLAGLNEQFF
V: TRBV14; D: .; size: .; J: TRBJ2-1; DNA: TGTGCCAGCAGCCAATTTCTTGCGGGTAGTGAGCAGTTCTTC; CDR3: CASSQFLAGSEQFF